This TCR beta chain comes out of a study of human T cells and chemical hapten exposure. Findings and limits, study-wide: DPC sensitization did not alter TCRs above 1 in 1000 frequency. Positively correlated with patch test score were the counts of PT1 expanded TCRs.

With regard to this clonotype: The target antigen is unknown.

Time point: pre-sensitization, week 0. The treatment denotes: therapeutic diphenylcyclopropenone sensitization with weekly scalp DPC. In every case, blood was obtained before the patch test was applied. The template was total RNA from unfractionated whole blood. TCRdb passed the RACE reads through MiXCR, listing each CDR3 protein once. The table records approximately 50,000 distinct CDR3 sequences, around 10% of them present only once. Trimming left V 6 bases short and J 1 base short, with 6 bases between. The CDR3 loop spans 12 amino acids. Germline V gene lookup returns CDR1 SGHAT and CDR2 FQNNGV. The V call is TRBV11-2, the J call TRBJ1-1, with D unclear. This receptor was identified in a middle-aged woman with alopecia areata. Some clones in this sample may be carry-over from other donors' samples. The sample consisted of whole blood, taken in connection with sensitization to the hapten diphenylcyclopropenone (DPC). CDR3 in DNA: TGTGCCAGCAGTATCCAGAACACTGAAGCTTTCTTT. This encodes CASSIQNTEAFF. Looking up the rest from reference TRBV11-2 and TRBJ1-1 gives the full variable domain: EAGVAQSPRYKIIEKRQSVAFWCNPISGHATLYWYQQILGQGPKLLIQFQNNGVVDDSQLPKDRFSAERLKGVDSTLKIQPAKLEDSAVYLCASSIQNTEAFFGQGTRLTVV.